This T cell receptor (beta chain) appears in the sequencing data of a study of T-cell reconstitution after alpha-beta-depleted transplantation in children. Study results and limitations: Reports say that about two months after transplant, the alpha-beta T cells came out of several hundred graft clones that had expanded. Surviving recipient T cells and thymic progenitors accounted for the high day-60 TCRbeta diversity observed in some patients.

As to this clonotype: Antigen unknown.

The CDR3 runs to 11 residues. V was pared by 5 bases and J by 12 bases, with 11 bases between. CDR1 and CDR2 from the germline V gene are PRHDT and FYEKMQ (reference sequence). Preparation of the TCRbeta library was carried out with unique molecular identifiers. MiXCR, run by TCRdb on the PCR reads, gives a single entry per CDR3 protein. The sample lists hundreds of thousands of distinct CDR3 sequences, approximately 15% occurring once. The chain couples TRBV13 to TRBJ2-1; D is unclear. The sequences come from PBMCs, mostly from graft donor cells, collected 360 days after TCRalphabeta/CD19-depleted stem cell transplant. This TCR was sampled from a male patient between 2 and 10 years old who had a stem cell transplant for acute lymphoblastic leukemia, so the T cells may come from the graft donor. CDR3 sequence reads: CASSPEDRQFF. The CDR3 DNA sequence: TGTGCCAGCAGCCCAGAGGACCGGCAGTTCTTC.